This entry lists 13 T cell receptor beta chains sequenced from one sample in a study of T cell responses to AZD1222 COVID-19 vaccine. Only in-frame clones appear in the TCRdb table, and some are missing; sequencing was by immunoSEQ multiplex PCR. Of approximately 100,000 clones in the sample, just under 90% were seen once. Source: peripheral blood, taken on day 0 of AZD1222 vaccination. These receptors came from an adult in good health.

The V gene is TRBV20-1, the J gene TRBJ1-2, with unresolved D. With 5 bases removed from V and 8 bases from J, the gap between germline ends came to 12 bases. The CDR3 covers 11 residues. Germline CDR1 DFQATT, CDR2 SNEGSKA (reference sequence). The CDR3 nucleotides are TGCAGTGCTTCTAGAGCGGGCGGCTACACCTTC. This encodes CSASRAGGYTF.

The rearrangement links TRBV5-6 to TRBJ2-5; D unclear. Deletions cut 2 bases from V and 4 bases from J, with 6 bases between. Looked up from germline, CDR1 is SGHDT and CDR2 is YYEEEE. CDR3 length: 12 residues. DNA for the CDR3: TGTGCCAGCAGCTTAAGATTAGAGACCCAGTACTTC. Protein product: CASSLRLETQYF.

The CDR3 DNA reads TGCAGCGTTGGGGACAGGGGTCCCGGCCTGTACTTC. It translates to CSVGDRGPGLYF. The rearrangement links TRBV29-1 to TRBJ2-7, with 10 positions matching TRBD1. After removal of 4 bases from V and 12 bases from J, the junction contained 9 bases not matched to a gene. Germline lookup yields CDR1 SQVTM and CDR2 ANQGSEA. The CDR3 totals 12 residues.

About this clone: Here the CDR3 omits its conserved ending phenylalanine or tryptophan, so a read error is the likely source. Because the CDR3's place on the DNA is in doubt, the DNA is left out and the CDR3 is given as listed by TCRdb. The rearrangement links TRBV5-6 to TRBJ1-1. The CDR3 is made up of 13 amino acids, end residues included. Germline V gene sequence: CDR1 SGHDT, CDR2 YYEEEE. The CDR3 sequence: CASSYSPGYPTPV.

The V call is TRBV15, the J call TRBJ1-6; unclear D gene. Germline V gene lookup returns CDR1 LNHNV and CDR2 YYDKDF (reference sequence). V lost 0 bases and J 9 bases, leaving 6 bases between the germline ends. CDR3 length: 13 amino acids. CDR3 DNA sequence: TGTGCCACCAGCAGAGATTTGGGTTCACCCCTCCACTTT. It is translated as CATSRDLGSPLHF.

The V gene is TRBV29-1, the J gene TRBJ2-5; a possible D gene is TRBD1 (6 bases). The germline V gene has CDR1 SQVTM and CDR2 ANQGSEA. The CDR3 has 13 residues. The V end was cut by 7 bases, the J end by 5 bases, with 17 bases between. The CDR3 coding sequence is TGCAGCGCCGAAAAAGGGGGACGTGAGACCCAGTACTTC. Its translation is CSAEKGGRETQYF.

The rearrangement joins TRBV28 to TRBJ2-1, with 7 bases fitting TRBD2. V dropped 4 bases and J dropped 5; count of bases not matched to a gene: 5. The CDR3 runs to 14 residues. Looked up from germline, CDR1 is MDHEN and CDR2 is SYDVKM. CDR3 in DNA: TGTGCCAGCAGTTCTAGCGGTTTAGACAATGAGCAGTTCTTC. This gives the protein CASSSSGLDNEQFF.

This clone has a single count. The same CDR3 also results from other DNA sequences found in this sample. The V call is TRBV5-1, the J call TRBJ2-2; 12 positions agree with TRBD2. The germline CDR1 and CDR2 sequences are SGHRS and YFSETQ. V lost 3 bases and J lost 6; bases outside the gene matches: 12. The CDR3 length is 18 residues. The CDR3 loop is CASSSGLAGPEGPGELFF. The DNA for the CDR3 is TGCGCCAGCAGCTCCGGACTAGCGGGGCCCGAGGGTCCCGGGGAGCTGTTTTTT.

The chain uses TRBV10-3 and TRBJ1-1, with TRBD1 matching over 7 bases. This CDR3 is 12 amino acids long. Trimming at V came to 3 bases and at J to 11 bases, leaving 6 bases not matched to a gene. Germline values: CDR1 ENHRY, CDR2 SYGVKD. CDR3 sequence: CAISEPDRAAFF. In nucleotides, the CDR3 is TGTGCCATCAGTGAACCCGACAGGGCGGCTTTCTTT.

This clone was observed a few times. CDR3 coding DNA: TGTGCCAGCAGCCCCTTAAGGCAGGGGAGGAGAGAGACCCAGTACTTC. Translation: CASSPLRQGRRETQYF. The V and J genes are TRBV3-1 (or the pseudogene TRBV3-2) and TRBJ2-5; D possibly uses TRBD1 or TRBD2 (6 bases each). Germline lookup yields CDR1 LGHDT and CDR2 YNNKEL (reference sequence). This CDR3 has 16 amino acids. Trimming shortened V by 4 bases and J by 4 bases, and 19 bases separated the two germline ends.

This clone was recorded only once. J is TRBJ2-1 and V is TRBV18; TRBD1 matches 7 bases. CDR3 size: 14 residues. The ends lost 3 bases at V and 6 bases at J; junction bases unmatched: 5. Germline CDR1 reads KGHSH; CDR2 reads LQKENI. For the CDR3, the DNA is TGTGCCAGCTCACCCCCGGACAGGCGCAATGAGCAGTTCTTC. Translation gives CASSPPDRRNEQFF.

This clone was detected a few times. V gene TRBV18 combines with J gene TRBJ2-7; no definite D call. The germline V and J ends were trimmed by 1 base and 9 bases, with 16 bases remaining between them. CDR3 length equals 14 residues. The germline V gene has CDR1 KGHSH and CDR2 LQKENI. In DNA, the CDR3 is TGTGCCAGCTCACCACAGGAAGCCTCCGTAGGGCAGTACTTC. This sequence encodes CASSPQEASVGQYF.

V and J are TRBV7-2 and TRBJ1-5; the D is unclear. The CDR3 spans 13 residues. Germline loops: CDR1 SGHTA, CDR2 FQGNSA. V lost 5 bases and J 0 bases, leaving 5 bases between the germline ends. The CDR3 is CASSINSNQPQHF. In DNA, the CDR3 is TGTGCCAGCAGCATCAATAGCAATCAGCCCCAGCATTTT.